The T cell receptor (beta chain) described here comes from a study of CD8+CD57+ T cells in acquired aplastic anemia. About the research overall: Yields of DNA that came from sorted CD4+ and CD8+ cells averaged around 3 ug. Study outcomes and limitations: In common between the patients and the controls were more than 25 CD8+ CDR3 sequences.

This clonotype was detected ten times or more. Its specificity is not known. Genomic DNA provided the template from which TCR beta VDJ and CDR3 profiles were obtained. MiXCR was run by TCRdb on the reads, yielding one entry per CDR3 protein. The sample has over 150,000 distinct CDR3 sequences, around 50% seen once. It was patients with CD8+CD57+ cell expansion by flow cytometry who were chosen for sequencing. The CDR3 is 13 residues long. Germline values: CDR1 DFQATT, CDR2 SNEGSKA (reference sequence). V lost 5 bases and J lost 3, with 13 bases in between. The TCR originated in a human donor with aplastic anemia. The V call is TRBV20-1, the J call TRBJ1-1; TRBD1 might be the D (5 bases). Material: sorted CD4+, CD8+, or CD8+CD57+ T cells (not recorded which) from PBMCs. CDR3 DNA: TGCAGTGCTCCGGGGGGGGTGGACACTGAAGCTTTCTTT. Protein: CSAPGGVDTEAFF.